Listed below are T cell receptor beta chains from one sample, sequenced in a study of OX40 agonist ivuxolimab in advanced cancers. Sequencing used immunoSEQ multiplex PCR; TCRdb keeps in-frame clones, though not all of them. The sample has approximately 15,000 clones, 80% seen once. The sample in question was CD4+ or CD8+ T cells sorted from blood, obtained in a trial of the OX40 agonist ivuxolimab. The source of these receptors is an adult with an advanced solid tumor such as melanoma, head and neck, liver or kidney cancer. CDR3s include the opening cysteine and the closing phenylalanine or tryptophan. A D gene is named only where the DNA matches it firmly. Only some rows state a clone size, as once, few, many or a class for expanded clones.

CDR3 protein	CDR3 DNA	V gene	clone size	J gene	D gene
CASGPGLAAEQYF	TGTGCTAGTGGTCCGGGACTAGCAGCCGAGCAGTACTTC	TRBV12-5	-	TRBJ2-7	TRBD2
CASSVGTTQYF	TGTGCCAGCAGCGTAGGTACGACCCAGTACTTC	TRBV9	-	TRBJ2-5	-
CASTTRQGFEEQFF	TGTGCCAGCACCACACGACAGGGTTTCGAGGAGCAGTTCTTC	TRBV27	-	TRBJ2-1	TRBD1
CASSVGGRGTEAFF	TGTGCCAGCAGTGTTGGGGGCCGGGGCACTGAAGCTTTCTTT	TRBV2	medium-sized	TRBJ1-1	-
CASSVEGESRSPLHF	TGTGCCAGCAGCGTAGAGGGGGAATCGAGATCACCCCTCCACTTT	TRBV9	-	TRBJ1-6	-
CASSYSSGGYEQYF	TGTGCCAGCAGTTACTCTAGCGGGGGGTACGAGCAGTACTTC	TRBV6-6	-	TRBJ2-7	TRBD2
CASSQLQGPGNQPQHF	TGCGCCAGCAGCCAGTTACAGGGGCCGGGCAATCAGCCCCAGCATTTT	TRBV4-1	-	TRBJ1-5	TRBD1
CASSQIGDYGYTF	TGCGCCAGCAGCCAGATAGGAGATTATGGCTACACCTTC	TRBV4-1	medium-sized	TRBJ1-2	-
CASSRLGQGSSSYEQYF	TGTGCCAGCAGCCGCCTCGGACAGGGTTCGAGCTCCTACGAGCAGTACTTC	TRBV7-9	-	TRBJ2-7	TRBD1
CASSFAQGGSYEQYF	TGCGCCAGCAGCTTCGCGCAGGGGGGATCCTACGAGCAGTACTTC	TRBV4-1	-	TRBJ2-7	-
CASTDPWRGTNYGYTF	TGTGCCAGCACCGACCCGTGGCGCGGGACTAACTATGGCTACACCTTC	TRBV28	-	TRBJ1-2	-
CASSARRDRGGSYNEQFF	TGTGCCAGCAGTGCGCGACGGGACAGGGGCGGATCTTACAATGAGCAGTTCTTC	TRBV6-1	-	TRBJ2-1	TRBD1
CASSYGGAGAVVEQFF	TGTGCCAGCAGTTACGGAGGAGCGGGAGCGGTAGTTGAGCAGTTCTTC	TRBV6-5	-	TRBJ2-1	TRBD2
CASSQGGAANQPQHF	TGCGCCAGCAGCCAAGGGGGGGCAGCAAATCAGCCCCAGCATTTT	TRBV4-1	-	TRBJ1-5	-
CASSLGSGGYEQYF	TGTGCCAGCAGCTTAGGTTCAGGGGGCTACGAGCAGTACTTC	TRBV13	-	TRBJ2-7	TRBD1
CASSEFGQISRNQPQHF	TGTGCCAGCAGTGAATTCGGGCAGATATCTCGCAATCAGCCCCAGCATTTT	TRBV6-1	-	TRBJ1-5	-
CASSFGGSNQPQHF	TGTGCCAGCAGTTTTGGGGGGAGCAATCAGCCCCAGCATTTT	TRBV27	medium-sized	TRBJ1-5	-
CASSIGGSYEQYF	TGTGCCAGTAGTATAGGAGGGTCCTACGAGCAGTACTTC	TRBV19	-	TRBJ2-7	-